The next 10 T cell receptor beta chains were all read from a single sample in a study of regulatory T cells in long-lasting Graves disease (dated by TCRdb to the early 2020s). What this sample's time point label stands for: newly diagnosed GD, antithyroid drugs for less than 3 months. For both TCR sequencing and RNA sequencing, RNA was extracted from PBMCs in TRIzol. Receptors were amplified or captured by multiplex PCR. Sequencing was performed on an Illumina HiSeq 4000. To build TCR beta libraries, CDR3 regions were amplified by Arm-PCR using iRepertoire HTBI primers. TCRdb itself trimmed the public reads at Q25 with fastp, ran MiXCR and retained productive beta chains. Rows are combined by CDR3 protein, so each entry shows the most common genes and DNA. This sample is represented by approximately 470,000 distinct CDR3 sequences; under 20% of them were singletons. 9% to 15% of the sample is in the top ten clones.

This sample was also put to use in a study of T cells in Graves' hyperthyroidism and ophthalmopathy.

The source was peripheral blood mononuclear cells (PBMCs), collected at new diagnosis, from a patient treated with antithyroid drugs. All receptors derive from a middle-aged man with Graves disease. Donor details come from another sample of the same person, matched by shared clones.

This clonotype showed up just a few times. The V and J genes are TRBV6-1 and TRBJ2-7; tentatively, D is TRBD1 (5 bases). CDR1 is MNHNS and CDR2 is SASEGT in the germline V gene. This CDR3 has 14 residues. The V and J ends lost 6 bases and 3 bases respectively, with 15 bases between them. CDR3 loop: CASSPAETGYEQYF. DNA of the CDR3: TGTGCCAGCAGCCCTGCGGAAACAGGCTACGAGCAGTACTTC.

This chain joins TRBV14 and TRBJ2-2; 8 nucleotides match TRBD2. V lost 8 bases, J lost 3 bases, and 17 bases stayed unmatched. This CDR3 is 18 amino acids long. CDR1 and CDR2 (germline): SGHDN, FVKESK. The CDR3 DNA sequence: TGTGCCAGCTCACCACACCCCCCGGGAGGGCGAGACACCGGGGAGCTGTTTTTT. The encoded protein is CASSPHPPGGRDTGELFF.

This clonotype was recorded at least ten times. The V call is TRBV5-1, the J call TRBJ2-1; no clear D gene. The length of the CDR3 is 14 residues. The V end was cut by 4 bases, the J end by 5 bases, with 13 bases between. Germline V gives CDR1 SGHRS, CDR2 YFSETQ. CDR3: CASSPFLADNEQFF. The CDR3 coding sequence is TGCGCCAGCAGCCCCTTTTTAGCCGACAATGAGCAGTTCTTC.

The table lists this clonotype with a few counts. A much larger clonotype is one base distant, so this may be a read error. V gene TRBV12-3 or TRBV12-4 combines with J gene TRBJ1-1, with a weak D call TRBD1 (6 bases). The CDR3 consists of 16 residues. This chain's CDR3 is CASSLEMSRGWTEALF. The CDR3 nucleotides read TGTGCCAGCAGTTTAGAGATGAGCAGGGGCTGGACTGAAGCTCTCTTT.

This clonotype was counted between two and nine times. V and J are TRBV5-1 and TRBJ2-7; 9 positions agree with TRBD1. The CDR3 length is 15 residues. Germline CDR1 SGHRS, CDR2 YFSETQ. The J segment lost 4 bases and the V segment lost 2 bases, leaving 7 bases of the junction unmatched. The CDR3: CASSLGWTGAYEQYF. CDR3 nucleotide sequence: TGCGCCAGCAGCTTAGGTTGGACAGGGGCTTACGAGCAGTACTTC.

The CDR3 spells CASSSPGQGLIETQYF. The DNA for the CDR3 is TGTGCCAGCAGTTCCCCGGGGCAGGGGTTGATAGAGACCCAGTACTTC. V usage is TRBV28 and J usage is TRBJ2-5; possibly TRBD1 for D (6 bases). Trimming cost V 4 bases and J 4 bases, with 19 bases left between them. The CDR3 length is 16 residues. CDR1 is MDHEN and CDR2 is SYDVKM in the germline V gene.

A remark on this clonotype: Given a much more abundant clone one base away, this may be a read error. This sequence joins TRBV7-9 and TRBJ2-1, with 9 nucleotides matching TRBD2. The germline gives CDR1 SEHNR, CDR2 FQNEAQ (reference sequence). The length of the CDR3 is 15 residues. Trimming removed 3 bases from V and 10 bases from J; junction bases left unmatched: 10. The CDR3 sequence: CASSFVSGSKYEQFF. In nucleotides, the CDR3 is TGTGCCAGCAGCTTCGTTAGCGGGAGTAAGTACGAGCAGTTCTTC.

This sequence joins TRBV12-3 or TRBV12-4 and TRBJ1-2; 10 bases agree with TRBD1. J lost 3 bases, V lost 6 bases, and 7 bases had no gene match. The CDR3 totals 15 residues. CDR3 DNA sequence: TGTGCCAGCAGGTTAACGGGACAGGGGTACTATGGCTACACCTTC. It yields the protein CASRLTGQGYYGYTF.

This clonotype was seen ten or more times. The chain recombines TRBV12-3 or TRBV12-4 with TRBJ2-7, with 9 bases identical to TRBD1. The CDR3 is 17 residues long. Losses at the gene ends were 5 bases for V and 4 bases for J; bases not matched to a gene: 15. The CDR3 spells CASSPWPLGDREYEQYF. In DNA, the CDR3 is TGTGCCAGCAGTCCCTGGCCATTAGGGGACAGGGAGTACGAGCAGTACTTC.

A word on this clonotype: The CDR3 end shows no conserved phenylalanine or tryptophan, and so a read error is likely. In nucleotides, the CDR3 is TGCGCCAGCAGCTCGCCACAGGGGACCTTGAACACTGAAGCTTTCCTT. Translation: CASSSPQGTLNTEAFL. The chain has TRBV5-1 and TRBJ1-1; 7 nucleotides agree with TRBD1. The CDR3 has 16 amino acids. From germline, CDR1 is SGHRS and CDR2 YFSETQ. Trimming took 3 bases from V and 0 from J; bases not matched to a gene: 8.